In its sample, the clone carrying this T cell receptor beta chain was seen many times. Its antigen is unidentified. Ahead of thyroid surgery, no patient had received treatment of any kind. V lost 5 bases and J lost 5; bases outside the gene matches: 5. Germline lookup yields CDR1 MNHEY and CDR2 SVGEGT. This CDR3 region has 15 residues. The sample belongs to a study of metastatic and nonmetastatic thyroid tumors. Study context: Comparative analysis of repertoires was undertaken across blood and tumor or nodule tissue obtained from malignant and benign thyroid patients. Whole-study findings and limits: Malignant thyroid tumors reportedly had TCR beta diversity that was significantly higher than in benign nodules, in blood and tumor.

In the study's own analysis: In papillary thyroid cancer, a distant-metastasis classifier was built using CDR3 differences across clinicopathological groups. Using MiXCR, TCRdb re-called clones from the PCR reads. These V and J calls rely on TCRdb rather than the paper's analysis. The sample lists 33,000 or so clones; around 7.4% were seen once. This TCR came from a female donor with papillary thyroid cancer or a benign thyroid nodule (not recorded which). Some clones in this sample may be carry-over from other donors' samples. This chain joins TRBV6-2 or TRBV6-3 and TRBJ2-2; 10 bases align to TRBD1. The specimen was blood. The CDR3 reads CASSPRTGGTGELFF. The CDR3 DNA reads TGTGCCAGCAGTCCTAGGACAGGGGGGACCGGGGAGCTGTTTTTT.